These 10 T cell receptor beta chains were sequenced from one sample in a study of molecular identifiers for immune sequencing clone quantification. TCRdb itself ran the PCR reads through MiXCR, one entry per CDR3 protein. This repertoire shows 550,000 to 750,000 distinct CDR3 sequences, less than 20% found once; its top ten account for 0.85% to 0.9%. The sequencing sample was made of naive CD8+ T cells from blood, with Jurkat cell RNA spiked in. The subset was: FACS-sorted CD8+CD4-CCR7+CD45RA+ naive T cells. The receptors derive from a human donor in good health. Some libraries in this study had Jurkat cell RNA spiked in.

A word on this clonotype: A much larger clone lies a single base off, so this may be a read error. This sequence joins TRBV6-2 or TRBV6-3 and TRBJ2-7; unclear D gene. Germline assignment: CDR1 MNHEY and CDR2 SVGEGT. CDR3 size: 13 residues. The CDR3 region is CASSYSTVYKQYF. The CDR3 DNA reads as TGTGCCAGCAGTTACTCTACAGTCTACAAGCAGTACTTC.

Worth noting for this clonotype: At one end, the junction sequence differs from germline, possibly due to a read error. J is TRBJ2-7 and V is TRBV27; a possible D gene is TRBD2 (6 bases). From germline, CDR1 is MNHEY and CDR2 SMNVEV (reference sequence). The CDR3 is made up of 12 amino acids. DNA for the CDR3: TGTGCCGGCAGTCAATGGGGGGACGGACAGTACTTC. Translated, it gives CAGSQWGDGQYF.

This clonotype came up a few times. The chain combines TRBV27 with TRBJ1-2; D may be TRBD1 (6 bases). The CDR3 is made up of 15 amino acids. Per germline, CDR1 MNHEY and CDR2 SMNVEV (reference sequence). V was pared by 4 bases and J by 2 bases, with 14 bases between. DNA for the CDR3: TGTGCCAGCAGTTCAAACACAGGGATGAACTATGGCTACACCTTC. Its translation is CASSSNTGMNYGYTF.

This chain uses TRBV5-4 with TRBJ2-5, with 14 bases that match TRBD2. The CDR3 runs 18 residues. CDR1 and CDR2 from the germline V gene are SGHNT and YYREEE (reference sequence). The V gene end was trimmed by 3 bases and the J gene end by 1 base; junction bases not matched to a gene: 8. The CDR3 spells CASSSGLAGGPLQETQYF. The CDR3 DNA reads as TGTGCCAGCAGCTCTGGACTAGCGGGAGGCCCTCTCCAAGAGACCCAGTACTTC.

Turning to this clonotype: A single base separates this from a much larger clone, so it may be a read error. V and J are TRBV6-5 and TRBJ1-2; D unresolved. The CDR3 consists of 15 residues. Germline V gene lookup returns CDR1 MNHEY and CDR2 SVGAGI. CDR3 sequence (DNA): TGTGCCAGCAGTTACTCTGGAGACACCCTCTATGGCTGCACCTTC. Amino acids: CASSYSGDTLYGCTF.

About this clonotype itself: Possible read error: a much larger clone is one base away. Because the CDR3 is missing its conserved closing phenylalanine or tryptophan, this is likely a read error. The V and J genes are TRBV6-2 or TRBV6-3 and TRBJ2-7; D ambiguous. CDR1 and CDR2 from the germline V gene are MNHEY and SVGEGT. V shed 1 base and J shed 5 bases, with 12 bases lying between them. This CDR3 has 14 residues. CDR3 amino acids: CASSYLTVEDEQYI. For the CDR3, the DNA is TGTGCCAGCAGTTACTTGACCGTCGAGGACGAGCAGTACATC.

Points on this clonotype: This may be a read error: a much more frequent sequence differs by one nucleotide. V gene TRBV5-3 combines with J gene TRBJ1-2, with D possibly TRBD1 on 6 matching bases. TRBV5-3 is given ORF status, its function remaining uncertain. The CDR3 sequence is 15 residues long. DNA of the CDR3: TGCGCCAGCAGCCAGGGACCCACAGGGAAAGATGGCTACGCCTTC. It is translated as CASSQGPTGKDGYAF.

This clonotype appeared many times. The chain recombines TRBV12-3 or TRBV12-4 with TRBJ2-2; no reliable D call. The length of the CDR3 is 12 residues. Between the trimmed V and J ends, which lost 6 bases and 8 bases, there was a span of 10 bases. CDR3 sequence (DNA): TGTGCCAGCAGCTCCAACTCTGGGGAGCTGTTTTTT. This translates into CASSSNSGELFF.

The CDR3: CASSFVSGAYNEQFF. Written as DNA, the CDR3 is TGTGCCAGCAGTTTCGTCAGCGGCGCATACAATGAGCAGTTCTTC. This rearrangement joins TRBV27 to TRBJ2-1; the D gene is possibly TRBD2 (5 bases). This CDR3 region has 15 residues. V was cut by 3 bases and J by 4 bases, with 13 bases left in between. From germline, CDR1 is MNHEY and CDR2 SMNVEV (reference sequence).

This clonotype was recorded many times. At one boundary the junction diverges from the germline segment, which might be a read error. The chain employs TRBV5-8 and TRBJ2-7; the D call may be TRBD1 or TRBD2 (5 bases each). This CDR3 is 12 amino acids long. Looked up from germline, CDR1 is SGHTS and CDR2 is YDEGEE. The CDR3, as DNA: TGTGCCAACAGCTTGGGGGTTGGCGAGCAGTACTTC. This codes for CANSLGVGEQYF.